One and the same sample provided the 27 T cell receptor beta chains below, sequenced in a study of blood T cells in healthy people across ages. For the second PCR, which ran for roughly 6 to 12 cycles, a sample-barcoded 5' primer and a J-beta primer mix were used. TCRdb recomputed calls from the 5' RACE reads with MiXCR, one row per CDR3 protein. The sample has hundreds of thousands of distinct CDR3 sequences, around 28% seen once; the top ten hold approximately 15%. Input material: blood. These receptors all stem from a woman aged 80 or older in good health.

To note about this clonotype: A clone one base away is much larger, so this may be a read error. The chain uses TRBV6-2 or TRBV6-3 and TRBJ2-1; D ambiguous. CDR3 length: 11 residues. CDR1 is MNHEY, CDR2 SVGEGT, per germline. V lost 8 bases to trimming and J lost 8 bases, with 10 bases between them. CDR3: CASGRRDEQFF. The CDR3 DNA reads TGTGCCAGCGGACGACGTGATGAGCAGTTCTTC.

In this sample, this clonotype turned up a few times. This chain uses TRBV7-3 with TRBJ2-1; no reliable D call. V dropped 0 bases and J dropped 7 bases, with 10 bases sitting between them. Germline assignment: CDR1 SGHTA and CDR2 FQGTGA. The CDR3 spans 14 residues. The CDR3 coding sequence is TGTGCCAGCAGCTTAACGGCGTTCGGGAATGAGCAGTTCTTC. The encoded protein is CASSLTAFGNEQFF.

This CDR3 is CASSLTDREGNEQFF. CDR3 DNA sequence: TGCGCCAGCAGCTTGACGGACAGGGAGGGAAATGAGCAGTTCTTC. The genes are TRBV5-1 and TRBJ2-1; weak D call: TRBD1 (8 bases). The CDR3 contains 15 residues. The germline gives CDR1 SGHRS, CDR2 YFSETQ. The V end lost 1 base, the J end lost 7 bases, and 15 bases lay between the germline ends.

The chain carries TRBV5-1 and TRBJ2-3; D is perhaps TRBD1 or TRBD2 (6 bases each). V was shortened by 2 bases and J by 4 bases, with 14 bases between the two germline ends. The CDR3 loop spans 15 amino acids. CDR1 is SGHRS, CDR2 YFSETQ, per germline. CDR3 bases: TGCGCCAGCAGCTTTAGGGCAGGGGAGGCAGATACGCAGTATTTT. Amino acid sequence: CASSFRAGEADTQYF. Filled out from reference TRBV5-1 and TRBJ2-3, the complete variable domain reads KAGVTQTPRYLIKTRGQQVTLSCSPISGHRSVSWYQQTPGQGLQFLFEYFSETQRNKGNFPGRFSGRQFSNSRSEMNVSTLELGDSALYLCASSFRAGEADTQYFGPGTRLTVL.

This clonotype was seen at least ten times. This chain connects TRBV20-1 to TRBJ2-6; TRBD2 agrees at 16 bases. The CDR3 consists of 18 residues. CDR1 and CDR2 (germline): DFQATT, SNEGSKA (reference sequence). After removal of 6 bases from V and 4 bases from J, the junction contained 9 bases not matched to a gene. CDR3 residues: CSATQGLAGGAGANVLTF. The DNA for the CDR3 is TGCAGTGCCACCCAGGGACTAGCGGGGGGGGCCGGGGCCAACGTCCTGACTTTC.

This clonotype has a single count. This may arise from a read error, as a much more abundant clone is one base away. V usage is TRBV6-2 or TRBV6-3 and J usage is TRBJ1-5, with D maybe TRBD1 (6 bases). The CDR3 length is 13 residues. Per germline, CDR1 MNHEY and CDR2 SVGEGT. The CDR3: CASSYSRRGPLHF. The CDR3 bases are TGTGCCAGCAGTTACTCGAGACGGGGGCCCCTGCATTTT.

This clonotype has ten or more counts. The chain recombines TRBV5-1 with TRBJ2-5; tentatively, D is TRBD2 (6 bases). Trimming took off 4 bases at V and 4 bases at J, with 17 bases between the two ends. Germline V gene sequence: CDR1 SGHRS, CDR2 YFSETQ. This CDR3 has 15 amino acids. The CDR3 DNA sequence: TGCGCCAGCAGCCTCCGGGACCCGCGGGGAGAGACCCAGTACTTC. This translates into CASSLRDPRGETQYF.

This chain connects TRBV6-2 or TRBV6-3 to TRBJ1-2; unclear D gene. The CDR3 runs 14 residues. Germline lookup yields CDR1 MNHEY and CDR2 SVGEGT. Trimming removed 4 bases from V and 8 bases from J, with 17 bases in between. This chain's CDR3 is CASSSTKPLGGYTF. DNA of the CDR3: TGTGCCAGCAGTTCGACCAAACCCTTGGGAGGCTACACCTTC.

V is TRBV7-2 and J is TRBJ1-4; the match to TRBD1 covers 8 bases. The V gene end was trimmed by 5 bases and the J gene end by 0 bases; junction bases not matched to a gene: 11. CDR3 length: 18 amino acids. Germline values: CDR1 SGHTA, CDR2 FQGNSA. The CDR3 sequence is CASSLSGTGGATNEKLFF. For the CDR3, the DNA is TGTGCCAGCAGCCTATCCGGGACAGGAGGCGCAACTAATGAAAAACTGTTTTTT.

This clonotype was observed at least ten times. The chain recombines TRBV28 with TRBJ2-7, with D tentatively TRBD1 (5 bases). This CDR3 has 15 residues. Trimming cost V 2 bases and J 0 bases, with 11 bases left between them. CDR1 and CDR2 (germline): MDHEN, SYDVKM. This CDR3 is CASSLPGSNSYEQYF. As DNA, the CDR3 is TGTGCCAGCAGTTTACCAGGGTCCAACTCCTACGAGCAGTACTTC.

The V call is TRBV9, the J call TRBJ2-3; no clear D gene. Germline CDR1 reads SGDLS; CDR2 reads YYNGEE. The CDR3 spans 17 residues. V lost 0 bases, J lost 0 bases, and 14 bases lay in between. The CDR3 bases are TGTGCCAGCAGCGTAGCATTGGCGACGCCGAGCACAGATACGCAGTATTTT. Translating gives CASSVALATPSTDTQYF.

The chain has TRBV4-1 and TRBJ1-4, with TRBD1 matching over 9 bases. This CDR3 has 14 amino acids. CDR1 is MGHRA, CDR2 YSYEKL, per germline. J lost 10 bases, V lost 3 bases, and 6 bases had no gene match. The CDR3 region is CASSQGQGGGKLFF. The DNA of the CDR3 is TGCGCCAGCAGCCAGGGACAGGGAGGAGGAAAACTGTTTTTT.

This clonotype showed up many times. A read error may account for a junction end that differs from germline. The rearrangement joins TRBV7-2 to TRBJ2-3, with TRBD1 identical over 7 bases. Germline CDR1 reads SGHTA; CDR2 reads FQGNSA. The CDR3 covers 15 residues. The DNA of the CDR3 is TGTGCCAGCAGCTCCCGGGACAGCAGCACATATACGCAGTATTTT. As protein: CASSSRDSSTYTQYF. The full variable domain, rest sourced from reference TRBV7-2 and TRBJ2-3, is GAGVSQSPSNKVTEKGKDVELRCDPISGHTALYWYRQSLGQGLEFLIYFQGNSAPDKSGLPSDRFSAERTGGSVSTLTIQRTQQEDSAVYLCASSSRDSSTYTQYFGPGTRLTVL.

The table lists this clonotype with many counts. V gene TRBV11-3 combines with J gene TRBJ2-5, with TRBD1 matching 9 bases. This CDR3 contains 17 residues. V shed 4 bases, J shed 0 bases, and the junction held 9 bases outside the gene matches. CDR1 and CDR2 (germline): SGHNT, YENEEA. The CDR3 region is CASSSGTGRPYQETQYF. The CDR3 DNA reads as TGTGCCAGCAGCTCGGGGACAGGGCGACCATACCAAGAGACCCAGTACTTC.

This clonotype was found a few times. J is TRBJ2-3 and V is TRBV21-1. TRBV21-1 is termed a pseudogene. CDR3 length: 16 amino acids. In nucleotides, the CDR3 is TGTGCCAGCAGCAAAGATGGCAGCAGAAGCACAGATACGCAGTATTTT. Protein sequence: CASSKDGSRSTDTQYF.

At least ten counts were recorded for this clonotype. The V and J genes are TRBV6-5 and TRBJ2-1, with 12 bases lining up with TRBD2. The junction had 9 bases not matched to a gene; V was cut back by 0 bases and J by 9 bases. Germline CDR1 reads MNHEY; CDR2 reads SVGAGI. The CDR3 length is 17 residues. CDR3 sequence: CASSYSGLAGGQGEQFF. Written as DNA, the CDR3 is TGTGCCAGCAGTTACTCGGGGCTAGCGGGGGGGCAGGGTGAGCAGTTCTTC.

The rearrangement uses TRBV9 and TRBJ2-1; TRBD1 is a possible D gene (6 bases). Gene TRBJ2-7 matches the end of the DNA better, so the J call may be wrong. The CDR3 has 15 residues. Germline assignment: CDR1 SGDLS and CDR2 YYNGEE. The CDR3 DNA reads as TGTGCCAGCCGCCCCTCGGGACACCTTTACAATGAGCAGTACTTC. It is translated as CASRPSGHLYNEQYF.

The sample holds a few counts of this clonotype. J is TRBJ1-6 and V is TRBV5-1, with D perhaps TRBD1 (5 bases). Trimming took 0 bases from V and 7 from J, leaving 11 bases between them. From germline, CDR1 is SGHRS and CDR2 YFSETQ. The CDR3 runs 15 residues. The CDR3 loop is CASSLVAGPNSPLHF. The CDR3 DNA sequence: TGCGCCAGCAGCTTGGTGGCAGGGCCAAATTCACCCCTCCACTTT. The complete variable domain, with remaining parts taken from reference TRBV5-1 and TRBJ1-6, reads KAGVTQTPRYLIKTRGQQVTLSCSPISGHRSVSWYQQTPGQGLQFLFEYFSETQRNKGNFPGRFSGRQFSNSRSEMNVSTLELGDSALYLCASSLVAGPNSPLHFGNGTRLTVT.

This clonotype was detected many times. The chain carries TRBV25-1 and TRBJ1-2, with unresolved D. The CDR3 is made up of 11 amino acids. Deletions cut 5 bases from V and 2 bases from J, with 3 bases between. Germline V lookup: CDR1 MGHDK, CDR2 SYGVNS. The CDR3 region is CASSTNYGYTF. Here the CDR3 DNA reads TGTGCCAGCAGTACAAACTATGGCTACACCTTC.

Concerning this clonotype itself: A much larger clone differs from this one at a single base, so this may be a read error. The chain employs TRBV20-1 and TRBJ2-7; D might be TRBD2 (6 bases). In germline, CDR1 is DFQATT, CDR2 SNEGSKA (reference sequence). The V end lost 1 base, the J end lost 7 bases, and 17 bases lay between the germline ends. The CDR3 sequence is 14 residues long. CDR3 amino acids: CSARAPRLGDEQYF. CDR3 nucleotide sequence: TGCAGTGCTAGAGCCCCGCGACTAGGTGATGAGCAGTACTTC.

This clonotype was detected many times. The chain links TRBV20-1 to TRBJ2-5; 7 positions agree with TRBD1. Germline CDR1 and CDR2: DFQATT and SNEGSKA (reference sequence). The CDR3 runs to 12 residues. V lost 5 bases and J lost 2; bases outside the gene matches: 2. The CDR3 DNA follows: TGCAGTGCTCCCAGGGGGCAAGAGACCCAGTACTTC. Translated: CSAPRGQETQYF.

Concerning this clonotype itself: A much more abundant neighbour one base away suggests this may be a read error. Here the CDR3 DNA reads TGTGCCATCAGACGGGACAGGGGTTACGAGCAGTACGTC. This sequence encodes CAIRRDRGYEQYV. The chain recombines TRBV10-3 with TRBJ2-7; 10 bases agree with TRBD1. J was trimmed by 4 bases and V by 6 bases; bases with no gene match: 3. CDR3 length: 13 residues. CDR1 ENHRY and CDR2 SYGVKD come from the germline V gene.

This clonotype was seen only a few times. A much larger clone lies a single base off, so this may be a read error. Here the CDR3 DNA reads TGTGCCAGCAGCTTAGCGACTAGCGGGGTCTACAATGAGCGGTTCTTC. Translated: CASSLATSGVYNERFF. The chain recombines TRBV7-2 with TRBJ2-1; 11 bases match TRBD2. The germline gives CDR1 SGHTA, CDR2 FQGNSA. The CDR3 runs 16 residues.

This clonotype was seen at least ten times. The gene calls are TRBV20-1 and TRBJ2-7, with D possibly being TRBD1 or TRBD2 (5 bases each). Trimming cost V 4 bases and J 0 bases, with 13 bases left between them. The CDR3 runs 14 residues. Germline CDR1 DFQATT, CDR2 SNEGSKA (reference sequence). CDR3 DNA sequence: TGCAGTGCTAAAAGGTGGGGGACCTCCTACGAGCAGTACTTC. This gives the protein CSAKRWGTSYEQYF.

This clonotype showed up many times. The rearrangement links TRBV12-3 or TRBV12-4 to TRBJ1-2; 10 nucleotides agree with TRBD1. The CDR3 spans 13 residues. J gave up 7 bases and V 5 bases, and 4 bases lay outside the gene matches. CDR3 protein: CASSPDRGVGYTF. DNA of the CDR3: TGTGCCAGCAGTCCGGACAGGGGGGTTGGCTACACCTTC.

This clonotype came up many times. This chain connects TRBV30 to TRBJ2-6, with a weak D call TRBD1 (6 bases). V lost 8 bases, J lost 5 bases, and 13 bases lay in between. This CDR3 is 13 amino acids long. The germline V gene encodes CDR1 GTSNPN and CDR2 SVGIG (reference sequence). This CDR3 reads CAGEGHRANVLTF. CDR3 coding DNA: TGTGCCGGTGAGGGACACCGGGCCAACGTCCTGACTTTC. Complete variable domain (other parts from reference TRBV30 and TRBJ2-6): SQTIHQWPATLVQPVGSPLSLECTVEGTSNPNLYWYRQAAGRGLQLLFYSVGIGQISSEVPQNLSASRPQDRQFILSSKKLLLSDSGFYLCAGEGHRANVLTFGAGSRLTVL.

Comment on this clonotype: Germline is not matched at one junction end, which may reflect a read error. V gene TRBV6-1 combines with J gene TRBJ2-3; possibly TRBD1 or TRBD2 for D (6 bases each). The CDR3 has 16 amino acids. Germline assignment: CDR1 MNHNS and CDR2 SASEGT. The CDR3 DNA reads as TGTGCCAGCAGTGTCGACAGGCTGGGGGGTACAGATACGAAGTATTTT. Amino acid sequence: CASSVDRLGGTDTKYF.